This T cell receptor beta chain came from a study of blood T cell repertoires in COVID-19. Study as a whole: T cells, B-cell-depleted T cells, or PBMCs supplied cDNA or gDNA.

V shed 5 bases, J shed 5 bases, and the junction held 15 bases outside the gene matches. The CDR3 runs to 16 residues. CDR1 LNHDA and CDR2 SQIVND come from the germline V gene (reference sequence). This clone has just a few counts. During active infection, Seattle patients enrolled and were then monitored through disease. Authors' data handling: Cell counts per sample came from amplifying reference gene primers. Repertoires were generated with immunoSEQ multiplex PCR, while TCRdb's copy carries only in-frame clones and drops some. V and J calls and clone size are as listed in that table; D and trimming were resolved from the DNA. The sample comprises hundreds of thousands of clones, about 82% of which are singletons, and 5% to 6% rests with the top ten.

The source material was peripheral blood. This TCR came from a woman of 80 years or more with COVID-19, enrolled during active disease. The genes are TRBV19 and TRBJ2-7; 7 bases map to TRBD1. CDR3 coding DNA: TGTGCCAGTAGTGGCCTGGGGAAGGGGGCATTTAACGAGCAGTACTTC. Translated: CASSGLGKGAFNEQYF.